Detailed here is one T cell receptor (beta chain). CDR1 is MDHEN and CDR2 is SYDVKM in the germline V gene. This CDR3 region has 10 residues. V was pared by 5 bases and J by 8 bases, with 7 bases between. The record originates from a study of tumor-infiltrating lymphocytes in oesophageal squamous cell carcinoma. TCRdb passed the PCR reads through MiXCR, listing each CDR3 protein once. Of under 20,000 distinct CDR3 sequences listed, 40% are singletons. The V and J genes are TRBV28 and TRBJ2-7, with TRBD1 as a possible D gene (6 bases). Material for sequencing was blood. This TCR came from a male donor with esophageal squamous cell carcinoma. As DNA, the CDR3 is TGTGCCAGCAGTAGGGACAAGCAGTACTTC. Translation gives CASSRDKQYF.